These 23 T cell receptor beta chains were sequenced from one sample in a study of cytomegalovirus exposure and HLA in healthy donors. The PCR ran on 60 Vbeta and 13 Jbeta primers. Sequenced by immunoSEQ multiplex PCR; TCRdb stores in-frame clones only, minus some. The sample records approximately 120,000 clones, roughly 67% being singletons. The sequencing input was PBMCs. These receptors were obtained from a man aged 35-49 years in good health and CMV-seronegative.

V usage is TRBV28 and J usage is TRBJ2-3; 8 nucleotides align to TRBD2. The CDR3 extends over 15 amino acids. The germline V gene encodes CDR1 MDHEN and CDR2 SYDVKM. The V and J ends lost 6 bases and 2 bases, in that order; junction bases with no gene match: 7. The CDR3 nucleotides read TGTGCCAGCAGCCCAGCGGGAGCTGTCACAGATACGCAGTATTTT. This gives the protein CASSPAGAVTDTQYF. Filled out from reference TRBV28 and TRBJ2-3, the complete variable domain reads DVKVTQSSRYLVKRTGEKVFLECVQDMDHENMFWYRQDPGLGLRLIYFSYDVKMKEKGDIPEGYSVSREKKERFSLILESASTNQTSMYLCASSPAGAVTDTQYFGPGTRLTVL.

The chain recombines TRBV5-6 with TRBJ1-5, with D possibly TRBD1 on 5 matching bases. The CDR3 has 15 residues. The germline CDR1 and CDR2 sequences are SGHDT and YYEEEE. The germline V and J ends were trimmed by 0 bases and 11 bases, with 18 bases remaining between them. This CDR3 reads CASSLVASPQGAQHF. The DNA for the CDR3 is TGTGCCAGCAGCTTGGTTGCAAGTCCTCAAGGGGCCCAGCATTTT.

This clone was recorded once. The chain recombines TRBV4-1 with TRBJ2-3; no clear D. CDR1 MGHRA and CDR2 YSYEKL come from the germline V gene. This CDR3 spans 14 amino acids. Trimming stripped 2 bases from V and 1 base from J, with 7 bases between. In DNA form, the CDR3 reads TGCGCCAGCAGCCAACCCGTCCGCACAGATACGCAGTATTTT. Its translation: CASSQPVRTDTQYF.

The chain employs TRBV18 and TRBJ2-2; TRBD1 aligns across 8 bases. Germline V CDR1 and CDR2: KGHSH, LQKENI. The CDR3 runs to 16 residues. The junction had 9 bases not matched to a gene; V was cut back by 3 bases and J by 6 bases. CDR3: CASSPVRTGFSGELFF. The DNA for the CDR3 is TGTGCCAGCTCACCCGTCCGGACAGGGTTCTCCGGGGAGCTGTTTTTT. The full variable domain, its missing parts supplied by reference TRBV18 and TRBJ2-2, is NAGVMQNPRHLVRRRGQEARLRCSPMKGHSHVYWYRQLPEEGLKFMVYLQKENIIDESGMPKERFSAEFPKEGPSILRIQQVVRGDSAAYFCASSPVRTGFSGELFFGEGSRLTVL.

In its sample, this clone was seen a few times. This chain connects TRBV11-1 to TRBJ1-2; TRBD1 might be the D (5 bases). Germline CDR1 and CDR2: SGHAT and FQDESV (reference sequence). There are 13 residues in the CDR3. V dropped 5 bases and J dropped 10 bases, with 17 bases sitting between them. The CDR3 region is CASSGDSRVDYTF. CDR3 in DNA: TGTGCCAGCAGCGGAGACAGCCGGGTTGACTACACCTTC. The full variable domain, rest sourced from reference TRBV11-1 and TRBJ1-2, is EAEVAQSPRYKITEKSQAVAFWCDPISGHATLYWYRQILGQGPELLVQFQDESVVDDSQLPKDRFSAERLKGVDSTLKIQPAELGDSAMYLCASSGDSRVDYTFGSGTRLTVV.

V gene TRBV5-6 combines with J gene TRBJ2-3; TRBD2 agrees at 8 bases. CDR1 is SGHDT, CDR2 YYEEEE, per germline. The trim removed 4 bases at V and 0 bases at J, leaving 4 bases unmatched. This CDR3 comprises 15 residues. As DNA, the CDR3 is TGTGCCAGCAGCGATCCGGGAGGGAGCACAGATACGCAGTATTTT. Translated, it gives CASSDPGGSTDTQYF.

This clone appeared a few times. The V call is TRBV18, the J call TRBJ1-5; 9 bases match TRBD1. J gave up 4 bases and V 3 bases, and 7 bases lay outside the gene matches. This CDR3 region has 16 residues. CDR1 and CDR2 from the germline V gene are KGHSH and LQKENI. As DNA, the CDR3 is TGTGCCAGCTCACCCCTGGACAGGGGAAGGAATCAGCCCCAGCATTTT. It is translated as CASSPLDRGRNQPQHF.

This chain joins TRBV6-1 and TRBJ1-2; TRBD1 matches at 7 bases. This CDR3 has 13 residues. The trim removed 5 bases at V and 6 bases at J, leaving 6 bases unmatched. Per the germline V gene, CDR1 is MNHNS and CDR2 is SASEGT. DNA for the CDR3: TGTGCCAGCAGTCCTCGACAGGGCGATGGCTACACCTTC. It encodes CASSPRQGDGYTF.

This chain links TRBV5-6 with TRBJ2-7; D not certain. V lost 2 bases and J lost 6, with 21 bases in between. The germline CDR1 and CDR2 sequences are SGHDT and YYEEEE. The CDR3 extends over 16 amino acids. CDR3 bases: TGTGCCAGCAGCTTAAGTCTTTTGGGCAGTCTCGGCGAGCAGTACTTC. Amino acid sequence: CASSLSLLGSLGEQYF.

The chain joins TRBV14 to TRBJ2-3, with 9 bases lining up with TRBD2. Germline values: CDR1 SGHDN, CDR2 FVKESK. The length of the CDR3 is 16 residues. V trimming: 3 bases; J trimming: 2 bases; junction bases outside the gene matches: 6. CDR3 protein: CASSHSLAGITDTQYF. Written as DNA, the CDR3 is TGTGCCAGCAGCCATAGTCTAGCGGGGATCACAGATACGCAGTATTTT.

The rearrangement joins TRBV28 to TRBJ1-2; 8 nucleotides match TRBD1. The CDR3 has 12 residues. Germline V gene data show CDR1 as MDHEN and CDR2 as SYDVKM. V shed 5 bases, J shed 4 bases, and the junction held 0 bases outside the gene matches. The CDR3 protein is CASSGQGYGYTF. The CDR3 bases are TGTGCCAGCAGTGGACAGGGCTATGGCTACACCTTC.

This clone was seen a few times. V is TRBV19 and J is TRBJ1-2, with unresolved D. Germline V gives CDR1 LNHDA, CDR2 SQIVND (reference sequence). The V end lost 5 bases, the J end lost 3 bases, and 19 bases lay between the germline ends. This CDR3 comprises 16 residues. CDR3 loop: CASSFPGSPVDYGYTF. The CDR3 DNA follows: TGTGCCAGTAGTTTCCCGGGTTCCCCGGTTGACTATGGCTACACCTTC.

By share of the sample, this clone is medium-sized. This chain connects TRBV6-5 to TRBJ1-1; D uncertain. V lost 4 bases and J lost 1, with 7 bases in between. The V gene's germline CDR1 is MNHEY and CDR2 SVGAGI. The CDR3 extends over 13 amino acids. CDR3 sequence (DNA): TGTGCCAGCAGTTTGTCCGGGAACACTGAAGCTTTCTTT. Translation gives CASSLSGNTEAFF.

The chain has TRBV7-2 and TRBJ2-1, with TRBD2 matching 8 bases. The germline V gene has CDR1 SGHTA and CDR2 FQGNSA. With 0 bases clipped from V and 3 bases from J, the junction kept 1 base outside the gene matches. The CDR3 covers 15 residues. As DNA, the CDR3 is TGTGCCAGCAGCTTAGCAGCGGGGGTCTACAATGAGCAGTTCTTC. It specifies CASSLAAGVYNEQFF. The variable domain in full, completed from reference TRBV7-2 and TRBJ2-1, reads GAGVSQSPSNKVTEKGKDVELRCDPISGHTALYWYRQSLGQGLEFLIYFQGNSAPDKSGLPSDRFSAERTGGSVSTLTIQRTQQEDSAVYLCASSLAAGVYNEQFFGPGTRLTVL.

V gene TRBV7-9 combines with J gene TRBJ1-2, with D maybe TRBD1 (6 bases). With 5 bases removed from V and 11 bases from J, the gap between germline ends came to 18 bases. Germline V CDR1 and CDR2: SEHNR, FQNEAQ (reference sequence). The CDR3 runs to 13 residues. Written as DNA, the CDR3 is TGTGCCAGCAGCCCCCAAGGGGGGGAGGGGTACACCTTC. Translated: CASSPQGGEGYTF.

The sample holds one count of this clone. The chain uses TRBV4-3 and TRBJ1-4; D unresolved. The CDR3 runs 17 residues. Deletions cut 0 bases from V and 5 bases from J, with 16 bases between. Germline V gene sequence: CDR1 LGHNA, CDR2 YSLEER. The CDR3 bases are TGCGCCAGCAGCCAAGATGTTGGGGTTGGAGGGAATGAAAAACTGTTTTTT. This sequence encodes CASSQDVGVGGNEKLFF.

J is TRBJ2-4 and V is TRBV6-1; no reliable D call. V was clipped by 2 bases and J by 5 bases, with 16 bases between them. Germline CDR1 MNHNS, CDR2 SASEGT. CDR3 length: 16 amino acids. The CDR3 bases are TGTGCCAGCAGTGAAACCGGGTACGCCCTCCAAAACATTCAGTACTTC. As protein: CASSETGYALQNIQYF.

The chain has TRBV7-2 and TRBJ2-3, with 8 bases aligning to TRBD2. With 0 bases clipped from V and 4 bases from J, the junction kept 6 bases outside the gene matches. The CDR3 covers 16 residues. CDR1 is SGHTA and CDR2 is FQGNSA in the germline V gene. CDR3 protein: CASSLAGGGIPDTQYF. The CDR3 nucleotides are TGTGCCAGCAGCTTAGCCGGCGGGGGGATTCCAGATACGCAGTATTTT.

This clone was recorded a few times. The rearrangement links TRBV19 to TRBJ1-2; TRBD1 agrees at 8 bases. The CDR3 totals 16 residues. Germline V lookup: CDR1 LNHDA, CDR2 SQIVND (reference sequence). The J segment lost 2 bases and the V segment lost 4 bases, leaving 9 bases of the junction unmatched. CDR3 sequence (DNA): TGTGCCAGTAGTAAGGAAGGGACAGGACCGAACTATGGCTACACCTTC. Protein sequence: CASSKEGTGPNYGYTF.

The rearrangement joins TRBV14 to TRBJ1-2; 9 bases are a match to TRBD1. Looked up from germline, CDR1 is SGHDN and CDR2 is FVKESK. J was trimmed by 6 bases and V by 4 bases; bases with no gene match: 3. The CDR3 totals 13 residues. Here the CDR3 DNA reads TGTGCCAGCAGCCGACAGGGGGTTAATGGCTACACCTTC. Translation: CASSRQGVNGYTF.

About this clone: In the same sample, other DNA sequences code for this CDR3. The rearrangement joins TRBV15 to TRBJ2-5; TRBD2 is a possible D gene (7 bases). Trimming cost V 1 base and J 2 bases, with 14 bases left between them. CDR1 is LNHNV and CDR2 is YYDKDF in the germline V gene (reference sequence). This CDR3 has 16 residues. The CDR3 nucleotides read TGTGCCACCAGCAGAGCTCTGGGAGGGGGGCAAGAGACCCAGTACTTC. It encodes CATSRALGGGQETQYF.

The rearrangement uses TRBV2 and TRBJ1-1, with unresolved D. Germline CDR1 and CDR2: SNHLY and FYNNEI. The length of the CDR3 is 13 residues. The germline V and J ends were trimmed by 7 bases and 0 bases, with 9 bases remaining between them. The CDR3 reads CASMRQLNTEAFF. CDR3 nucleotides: TGTGCCAGCATGAGGCAGTTGAACACTGAAGCTTTCTTT.

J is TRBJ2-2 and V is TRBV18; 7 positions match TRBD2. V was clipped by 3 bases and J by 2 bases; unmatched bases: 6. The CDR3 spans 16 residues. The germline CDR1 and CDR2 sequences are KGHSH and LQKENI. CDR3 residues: CASSPLLAGNTGELFF. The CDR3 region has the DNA TGTGCCAGCTCACCCCTGTTAGCGGGCAACACCGGGGAGCTGTTTTTT.